These T cell receptor beta chains were read from a single sample in a study of control samples from healthy donors and cancer patients. Only in-frame clones appear in the TCRdb table, and some are missing; sequencing was by immunoSEQ multiplex PCR. The table records approximately 99,000 clones, approximately 80% of them present only once. Material for sequencing was blood. The source of these receptors is a man aged 18 to 35 in good health. Each CDR3 is given with its conserved first and last residue. D genes are given only for firm matches. Not every row has a clone size; where given, it reads once, few, many or a size class.

>.|.|TRBV5-6|TRBJ1-2
TGTGCCAGCAGCTTGGCGGGGAGCGCCCTATATGGCTACACCTTC
CASSLAGSALYGYTF
>.|.|TRBV5-4|TRBJ2-1
TGTGCCAGCAGCCCTCGCTCGGGCAGTACCTACAATGAGCAGTTCTTC
CASSPRSGSTYNEQFF
>TRBD1|.|TRBV28|TRBJ1-2
TGTGCCAGCAGTTCTATCGGAACAGGGGCCCATGGCTACACCTTC
CASSSIGTGAHGYTF
>.|.|TRBV7-7|TRBJ2-1
TGTGCCAGCAGCTTAGCCCCCTACAATGAGCAGTTCTTC
CASSLAPYNEQFF
>TRBD1|.|TRBV5-1|TRBJ1-6
TGCGCCAGCAGCTACGGACAGGGGGAGTCACCCCTCCACTTT
CASSYGQGESPLHF
>.|.|TRBV2|TRBJ1-1
TGTGCCAGCAGTGCCGGACGGTCGAACACTGAAGCTTTCTTT
CASSAGRSNTEAFF
>.|.|TRBV19|TRBJ1-2
TGTGCCAGTAGGACAGCTTATGGCTACACCTTC
CASRTAYGYTF
>TRBD1|.|TRBV6-5|TRBJ1-1
TGTGCCAGTAAAAGGGGGCGAACATTAGCCACTGAAGCTTTCTTT
CASKRGRTLATEAFF
>.|.|TRBV30|TRBJ2-2
TGTGCCTGGGGAGGACGGTACACCGGGGAGCTGTTTTTT
CAWGGRYTGELFF
>.|.|TRBV10-1|TRBJ2-7
TGCGCCAGCAGGCCCACGGGGGCAGAGCAGTACTTC
CASRPTGAEQYF
>.|.|TRBV28|TRBJ2-2
TGTGCCGGGGGGCGACTGGCTGGGACTGGGGAGCTGTTTTTT
CAGGRLAGTGELFF
>.|.|TRBV9|TRBJ1-5
TGTGCCAGCAGCGTAGGGGTAGGGCGCAATCAGCCCCAGCATTTT
CASSVGVGRNQPQHF
>TRBD1|.|TRBV20-1|TRBJ1-2
TGCAGTGCTAGTCCCAGGGGACAGGGGGATGGCTACACCTTC
CSASPRGQGDGYTF
>.|.|TRBV6-1|TRBJ1-4
TGTGCCAGCAGTGACTACCCCTGGAGAAAAACGACGGAAAAACTGTTTTTT
CASSDYPWRKTTEKLFF
>TRBD1|.|TRBV7-2|TRBJ2-4
TGTGCCAGCAGCTTTCGCTCCGGGACAGGGGGAGCCAAAAACATTCAGTACTTC
CASSFRSGTGGAKNIQYF
>TRBD1|once|TRBV4-3|TRBJ2-7
TGCGCCAGCAGCCAAGATTCCGGACAGGGTCTAAGCAGGCAGTACTTC
CASSQDSGQGLSRQYF
>.|.|TRBV2|TRBJ1-4
TGTGCCAGCAGAAGGGACAAAGGGTCCGAAAAACTGTTTTTT
CASRRDKGSEKLFF